The sequence of this T cell receptor (beta chain) was determined in a study of T cells in Graves' hyperthyroidism and ophthalmopathy (dated by TCRdb to about 2019). In the study overall: Peripheral blood was collected at initial diagnosis, before any treatment. Thyroid tissue and blood T-cell repertoires from more than 5 Graves' hyperthyroidism patients were also compared in the study. For training and testing, the 80 to 100 patients in the discovery cohort were randomly divided in a 7:3 ratio. A discovery cohort of about 100 patients, roughly 45 with Graves' ophthalmopathy and under 60 with stable Graves' hyperthyroidism, was used to find distinguishing TCR V-J signatures. Prospective prediction of ophthalmopathy was tested in an independent validation cohort consisting of 18 to 20 hyperthyroidism patients and approximately 16 patients who later progressed to ophthalmopathy. Once sampling was done, hyperthyroidism patients were given methimazole at a starting dose of 30 mg daily, whereas ophthalmopathy patients were given high-dose intravenous methylprednisolone. According to the paper, TCR Vbeta CDR3 sequencing was carried out on over 130 peripheral blood samples, which came from 40 to 45 ophthalmopathy, 75 or so hyperthyroidism and around 17 progressor patients.

The CDR3 covers 12 residues, taking in both the cysteine and the phenylalanine. The entry retains the CDR3 DNA only, 36 bases that are in frame from base 1. From a lookup of the germline V gene, CDR1 and CDR2 are KGHSH and LQKENI. In the ophthalmopathy patients, disease was moderately to severely active, with a Clinical Activity Score of 3 or more, a NOSPECS grade of 4 or more, and a duration of less than 3 months. Exclusion was applied to patients with uncontrolled infections, other autoimmune diseases, pregnancy or lactation. Clinical symptoms, serum thyroxine and TRAb, thyroid ultrasound, and orbital computed tomography formed the basis for the diagnoses. Ficoll-Paque density gradient centrifugation was used to isolate PBMCs from around 9.1 ml of fresh peripheral blood. Total RNA was extracted with Trizol reagent, and quality was checked on an Agilent 2100 Bioanalyzer. Overall results and qualifications from the work: No statistical method was used to fix the sample size in advance, and group allocation was not hidden from the investigators. In validation, the model predicted progression to ophthalmopathy with roughly 70% sensitivity and 72% to 85% specificity, a median of about 6.7 months before onset. A model built on a 13 V-J signature distinguished ophthalmopathy from stable hyperthyroidism, reaching approximately 89% sensitivity and around 82% specificity in cross-validation and 80%/75% in testing. Most expanded thyroid clonotypes (frequency above 0.001) were also detected in blood, suggesting blood repertoires may reflect thyroid immune responses.

Concerning this clonotype itself: Which antigen it targets is not known. Just one base apart from a much larger clone, this may be a read error.

The TCR beta CDR3 regions were amplified from the RNA transcripts. The TCR CDR3 was subjected to a first round of RT-PCR using the HTBI primer set and the Qiagen OneStep RT-PCR kit. Libraries were constructed in a second round of multiplex PCR, after which size selection and purification were performed. Sequencing of the libraries was done on an Illumina HiSeq2000 using paired-end 100 bp reads. In the authors' own workflow: SOAPnuke was used to process the raw data, with reads discarded if the reads contained adapters or uncalled bases, had a mean Phred below 15, or lacked an exact constant-primer or identifier match. High-quality paired reads were merged using COPE v1.2.5, and each unique nucleotide sequence was defined as a clonotype. MiTCR v1.1 was used to align the clonotypes against IMGT TRBV, TRBD and TRBJ reference segments. The analysis was restricted to V-J combinations with a frequency above 0.0001, which together covered 99.2% of the repertoires. A TCS score was defined as the ratio between F50 (clonal expansion) and ExV (chaos), using BLOSUM62-based TCRdist between CDR3 peptides within each V-J. Welch's t-statistics and random forest reduced fewer than 550 V-J features to 13, which were used in a naive Bayes classifier (R e1071). The public sequencing data were trimmed at Q25 with fastp and processed into clonotypes with MiXCR by TCRdb, which kept only in-frame beta chains. Each CDR3 protein gets just one entry, which takes the most common genes and DNA from the rows behind it. Here the V and J calls rest on TCRdb's processing, not on the authors' analysis. A total of about half a million distinct CDR3 sequences appear in this sample, just under 20% of them only once. Together, the top ten hold 47% of the sample.

The clonotype comes from a man in his forties with Graves' ophthalmopathy. The sequenced sample was blood. The chain links TRBV18 with TRBJ1-2, with TRBD1 tentatively as D gene (6 bases match). The DNA reads TGTCCCAGCTCACCAGGGGCTCATGGCTACACCTTC. Its product reads: CPSSPGAHGYTF.